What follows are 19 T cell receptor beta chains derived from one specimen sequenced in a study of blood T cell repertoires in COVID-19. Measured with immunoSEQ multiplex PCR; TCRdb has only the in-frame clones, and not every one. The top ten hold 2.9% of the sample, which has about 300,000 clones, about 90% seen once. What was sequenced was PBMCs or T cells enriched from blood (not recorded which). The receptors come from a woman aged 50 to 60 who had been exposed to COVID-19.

CDR3 in amino acids: CASSTTGHNQPQHF. In nucleotides, the CDR3 is TGTGCCAGCAGTACAACGGGACATAATCAGCCCCAGCATTTT. J is TRBJ1-5 and V is TRBV6-5; D possibly corresponds to TRBD1 (6 bases). V gave up 5 bases and J gave up 4 bases, with 12 bases separating them. This CDR3 region has 14 residues. From germline, CDR1 is MNHEY and CDR2 SVGAGI.

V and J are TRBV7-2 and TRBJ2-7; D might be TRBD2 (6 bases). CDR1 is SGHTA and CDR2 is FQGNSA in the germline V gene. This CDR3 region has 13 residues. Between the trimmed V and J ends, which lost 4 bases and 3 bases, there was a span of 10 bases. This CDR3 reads CASSSRGYYEQYF. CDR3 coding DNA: TGTGCCAGCAGCTCTCGGGGGTACTACGAGCAGTACTTC.

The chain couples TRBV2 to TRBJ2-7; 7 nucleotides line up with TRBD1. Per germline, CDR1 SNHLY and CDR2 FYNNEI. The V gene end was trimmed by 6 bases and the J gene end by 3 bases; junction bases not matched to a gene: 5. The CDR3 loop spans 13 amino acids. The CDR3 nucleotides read TGTGCCAGCAGACCCCGGGACAGCTACGAGCAGTACTTC. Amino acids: CASRPRDSYEQYF.

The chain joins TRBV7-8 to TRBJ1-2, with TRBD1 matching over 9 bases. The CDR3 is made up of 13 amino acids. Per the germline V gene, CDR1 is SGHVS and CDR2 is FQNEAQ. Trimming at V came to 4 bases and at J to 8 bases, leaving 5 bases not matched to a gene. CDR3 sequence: CASSSRQGDGYTF. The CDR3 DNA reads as TGTGCCAGCAGCTCCCGACAGGGGGACGGCTACACCTTC.

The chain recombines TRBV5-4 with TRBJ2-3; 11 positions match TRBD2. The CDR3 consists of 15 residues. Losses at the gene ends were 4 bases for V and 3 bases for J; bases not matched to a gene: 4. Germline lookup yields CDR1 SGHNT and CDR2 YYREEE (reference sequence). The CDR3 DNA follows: TGTGCCAGCAGCGCCACTAGCGGGGGTACAGATACGCAGTATTTT. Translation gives CASSATSGGTDTQYF.

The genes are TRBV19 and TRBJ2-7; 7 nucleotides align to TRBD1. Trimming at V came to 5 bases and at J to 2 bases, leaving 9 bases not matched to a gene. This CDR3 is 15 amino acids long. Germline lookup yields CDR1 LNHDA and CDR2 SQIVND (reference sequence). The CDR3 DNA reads TGTGCCAGTAGTGCCCCGACAGGGTCTACCTACGAGCAGTACTTC. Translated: CASSAPTGSTYEQYF.

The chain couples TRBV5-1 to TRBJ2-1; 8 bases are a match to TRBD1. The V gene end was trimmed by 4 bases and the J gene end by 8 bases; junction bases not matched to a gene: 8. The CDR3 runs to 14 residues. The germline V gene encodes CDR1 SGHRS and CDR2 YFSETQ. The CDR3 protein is CASSGGQGVDEQFF. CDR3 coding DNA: TGCGCCAGCAGCGGCGGACAGGGAGTGGATGAGCAGTTCTTC.

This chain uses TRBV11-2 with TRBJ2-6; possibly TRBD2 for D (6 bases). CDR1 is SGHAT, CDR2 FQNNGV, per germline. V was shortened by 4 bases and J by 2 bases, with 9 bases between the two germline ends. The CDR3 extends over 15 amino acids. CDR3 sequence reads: CASSSPSAGANVLTF. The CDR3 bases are TGTGCCAGCAGCTCCCCTAGCGCTGGGGCCAACGTCCTGACTTTC.

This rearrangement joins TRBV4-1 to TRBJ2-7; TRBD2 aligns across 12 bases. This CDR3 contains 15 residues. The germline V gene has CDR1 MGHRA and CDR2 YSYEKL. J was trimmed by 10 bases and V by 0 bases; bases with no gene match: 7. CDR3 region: CASSQDRLAGGQQYF. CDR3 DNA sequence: TGCGCCAGCAGCCAAGATCGGCTAGCGGGGGGGCAACAGTACTTC.

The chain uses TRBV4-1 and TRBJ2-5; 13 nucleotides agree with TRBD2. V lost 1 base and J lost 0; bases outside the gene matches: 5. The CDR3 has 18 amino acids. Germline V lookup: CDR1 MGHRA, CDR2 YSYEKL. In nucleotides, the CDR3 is TGCGCCAGCAGCCAAGGACTAGCGGGGGGTCGGTACCAAGAGACCCAGTACTTC. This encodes CASSQGLAGGRYQETQYF.

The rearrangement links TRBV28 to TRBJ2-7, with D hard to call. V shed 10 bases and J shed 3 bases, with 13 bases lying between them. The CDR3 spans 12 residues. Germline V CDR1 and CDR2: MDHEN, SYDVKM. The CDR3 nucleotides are TGTGCCACCCGACTTATGGGCTACGAGCAGTACTTC. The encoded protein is CATRLMGYEQYF.

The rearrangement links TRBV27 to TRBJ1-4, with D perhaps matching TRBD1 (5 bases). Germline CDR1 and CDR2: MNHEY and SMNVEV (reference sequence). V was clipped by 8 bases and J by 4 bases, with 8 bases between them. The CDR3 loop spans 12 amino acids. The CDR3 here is CASRQRNEKLFF. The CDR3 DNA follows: TGTGCCAGCCGACAGCGTAATGAAAAACTGTTTTTT.

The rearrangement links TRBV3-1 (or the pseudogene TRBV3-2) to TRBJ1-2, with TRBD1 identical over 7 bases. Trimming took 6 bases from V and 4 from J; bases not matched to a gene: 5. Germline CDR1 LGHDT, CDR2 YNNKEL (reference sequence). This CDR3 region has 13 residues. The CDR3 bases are TGTGCCAGCAGAACGACAGGGACCTATGGCTACACCTTC. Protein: CASRTTGTYGYTF.

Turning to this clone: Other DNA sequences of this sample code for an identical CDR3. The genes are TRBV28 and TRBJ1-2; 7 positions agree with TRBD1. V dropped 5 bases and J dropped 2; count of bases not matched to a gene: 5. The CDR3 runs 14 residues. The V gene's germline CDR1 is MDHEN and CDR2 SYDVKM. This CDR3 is CASSPTDRNYGYTF. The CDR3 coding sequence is TGTGCCAGCAGTCCAACGGACAGGAACTATGGCTACACCTTC.

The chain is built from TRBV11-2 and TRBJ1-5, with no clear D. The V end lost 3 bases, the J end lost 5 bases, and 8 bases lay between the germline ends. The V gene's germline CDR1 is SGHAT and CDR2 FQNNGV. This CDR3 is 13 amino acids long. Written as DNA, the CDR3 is TGTGCCAGCAGCTTGGCGGATCATCAGCCCCAGCATTTT. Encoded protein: CASSLADHQPQHF. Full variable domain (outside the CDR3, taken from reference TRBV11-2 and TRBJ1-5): EAGVAQSPRYKIIEKRQSVAFWCNPISGHATLYWYQQILGQGPKLLIQFQNNGVVDDSQLPKDRFSAERLKGVDSTLKIQPAKLEDSAVYLCASSLADHQPQHFGDGTRLSIL.

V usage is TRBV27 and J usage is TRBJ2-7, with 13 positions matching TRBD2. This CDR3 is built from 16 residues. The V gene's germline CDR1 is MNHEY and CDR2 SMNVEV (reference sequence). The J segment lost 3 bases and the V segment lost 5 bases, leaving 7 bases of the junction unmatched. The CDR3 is CASSTPGLAGSYEQYF. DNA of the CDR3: TGTGCCAGCAGTACACCGGGACTAGCGGGGAGCTACGAGCAGTACTTC.

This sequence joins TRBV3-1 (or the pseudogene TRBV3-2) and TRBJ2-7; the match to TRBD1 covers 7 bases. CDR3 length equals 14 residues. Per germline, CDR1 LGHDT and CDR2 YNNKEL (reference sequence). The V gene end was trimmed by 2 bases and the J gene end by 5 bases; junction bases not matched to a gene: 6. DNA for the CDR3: TGTGCCAGCAGCCAAAGGGACAGAAGAAACGAGCAGTACTTC. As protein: CASSQRDRRNEQYF.

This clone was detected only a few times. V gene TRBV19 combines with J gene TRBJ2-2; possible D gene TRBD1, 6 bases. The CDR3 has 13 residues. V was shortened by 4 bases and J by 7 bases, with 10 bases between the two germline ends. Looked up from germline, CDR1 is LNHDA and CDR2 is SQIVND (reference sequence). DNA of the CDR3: TGTGCCAGTAGTACCGACAGGTTCGGGGAGCTGTTTTTT. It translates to CASSTDRFGELFF.

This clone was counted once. The CDR3, as DNA: TGCGCCAGCAGCACCGCAGGGGGTGGGTACGAGCAGTACTTC. It translates to CASSTAGGGYEQYF. The chain employs TRBV5-1 and TRBJ2-7, with 7 bases fitting TRBD1. CDR1 is SGHRS and CDR2 is YFSETQ in the germline V gene. The V gene end was trimmed by 4 bases and the J gene end by 4 bases; junction bases not matched to a gene: 8. There are 14 residues in the CDR3. Full variable domain (rest looked up from reference TRBV5-1 and TRBJ2-7): KAGVTQTPRYLIKTRGQQVTLSCSPISGHRSVSWYQQTPGQGLQFLFEYFSETQRNKGNFPGRFSGRQFSNSRSEMNVSTLELGDSALYLCASSTAGGGYEQYFGPGTRLTVT.